Given below is one T cell receptor beta chain in context. The antigen is unknown. A much more abundant neighbour one base away suggests this may be a read error. Time point indicated: week 35, safety follow-up. A 20-mer mutant IDH1 peptide at 300 ug was injected subcutaneously with topical imiquimod. The study gave patients eight vaccinations in weeks 1, 3, 5, 7, 11, 15, 19, 23. The data were obtained in a study of a mutant IDH1 vaccine in newly diagnosed glioma. Using immunoSEQ multiplex PCR, the repertoire was profiled, and TCRdb retains in-frame clones only, with some absent. The table shows about 31,000 clones, with 81% occurring only once. The CDR3 extends over 12 amino acids. Trimming took 3 bases from V and 4 from J, leaving 6 bases between them. Germline V lookup: CDR1 SNHLY, CDR2 FYNNEI.

The source of this sequence is a man under 40 with glioma. The V call is TRBV2, the J call TRBJ2-5; tentative D call: TRBD2 (6 bases). The sequencing used PBMCs, collected from a glioma patient whose treatment included an IDH1 peptide vaccine. For the CDR3, the DNA is TGTGCCAGCAGTGACGGGAGAGAGACCCAGTACTTC. This translates into CASSDGRETQYF.